One and the same sample provided the 26 T cell receptor beta chains below, sequenced in a study of blood T cell repertoires in COVID-19. TCRdb keeps only in-frame clones here, not all; method: immunoSEQ multiplex PCR. The sample shows about 180,000 clones, 86% of them seen only once. The sequencing sample was made of peripheral blood. The receptors were gathered from a man aged 45-65 years with active or convalescent COVID-19.

V gene TRBV27 combines with J gene TRBJ2-7; 9 nucleotides agree with TRBD1. Germline V gene lookup returns CDR1 MNHEY and CDR2 SMNVEV (reference sequence). The CDR3 loop spans 14 amino acids. V trimming: 8 bases; J trimming: 3 bases; junction bases outside the gene matches: 8. The CDR3 DNA sequence: TGTGCCAGCTCCCGACAGGGGGTGGGCTACGAGCAGTACTTC. Translation: CASSRQGVGYEQYF.

The gene calls are TRBV5-4 and TRBJ2-7; weak D call: TRBD2 (6 bases). The V end was cut by 4 bases, the J end by 0 bases, with 14 bases between. Per germline, CDR1 SGHNT and CDR2 YYREEE (reference sequence). This CDR3 has 15 amino acids. CDR3 in DNA: TGTGCCAGCAGCCCCTCGGCGGGATCCTCCTACGAGCAGTACTTC. Residues: CASSPSAGSSYEQYF.

This clone was seen only a few times. V and J are TRBV6-5 and TRBJ1-1; D remains unclear. CDR1 is MNHEY and CDR2 is SVGAGI in the germline V gene. This CDR3 spans 13 amino acids. V was cut by 6 bases and J by 0 bases, with 8 bases left in between. The DNA for the CDR3 is TGTGCCAGCAGAGTAGTGATGAACACTGAAGCTTTCTTT. This codes for CASRVVMNTEAFF.

This chain uses TRBV6-5 with TRBJ1-1; TRBD1 aligns across 7 bases. The CDR3 is made up of 13 amino acids. V shed 10 bases, J shed 5 bases, and the junction held 10 bases outside the gene matches. CDR1 and CDR2 (germline): MNHEY, SVGAGI. This CDR3 reads CATQGGRWTEAFF. In nucleotides, the CDR3 is TGTGCCACTCAGGGGGGACGGTGGACTGAAGCTTTCTTT.

This chain links TRBV5-1 with TRBJ2-5; D may be TRBD2 (6 bases). The CDR3 is made up of 13 amino acids. Trimming left V 1 base short and J 7 bases short, with 11 bases between. The germline CDR1 and CDR2 sequences are SGHRS and YFSETQ. The CDR3 DNA follows: TGCGCCAGCAGCTTGATAGTGGGGGGGACCCAGTACTTC. It is translated as CASSLIVGGTQYF.

The chain links TRBV6-5 to TRBJ2-2, with 7 bases aligning to TRBD1. Germline V gene lookup returns CDR1 MNHEY and CDR2 SVGAGI. The CDR3 runs 13 residues. Trimming took 11 bases from V and 7 from J; bases not matched to a gene: 10. The CDR3 region has the DNA TGTGCCGCTTCAAGGGGGCAAGGCGGGGAGCTGTTTTTT. Its protein is CAASRGQGGELFF.

The chain combines TRBV27 with TRBJ2-3; 7 bases fit TRBD1. V lost 10 bases to trimming and J lost 2 bases; unmatched junction nucleotides: 9. This CDR3 has 14 amino acids. Germline V gene sequence: CDR1 MNHEY, CDR2 SMNVEV (reference sequence). The CDR3 loop is CATRRTGFTDTQYF. The CDR3 bases are TGTGCCACCAGGAGGACAGGCTTCACAGATACGCAGTATTTT.

The chain couples TRBV29-1 to TRBJ2-2, with TRBD1 matching over 7 bases. This CDR3 comprises 13 residues. With 7 bases clipped from V and 1 base from J, the junction kept 3 bases outside the gene matches. Germline V gene sequence: CDR1 SQVTM, CDR2 ANQGSEA. The CDR3 sequence is CSARTGNTGELFF. The DNA of the CDR3 is TGCAGCGCTAGGACAGGGAACACCGGGGAGCTGTTTTTT.

The chain uses TRBV28 and TRBJ1-5; 7 bases match TRBD1. Germline V gene sequence: CDR1 MDHEN, CDR2 SYDVKM. The V segment lost 4 bases and the J segment 1 base; nucleotides outside the gene matches: 4. The CDR3 sequence is 15 residues long. This CDR3 is CASSSPGQSNQPQHF. CDR3 in DNA: TGTGCCAGCAGTTCACCGGGACAGAGCAATCAGCCCCAGCATTTT.

This clone was picked up a small number of times. The V and J genes are TRBV10-3 and TRBJ1-5; TRBD1 agrees at 8 bases. This CDR3 has 14 residues. Germline trimming cut 10 bases from V and 2 bases from J; bases unmatched to any gene: 7. The germline V gene encodes CDR1 ENHRY and CDR2 SYGVKD. CDR3 coding DNA: TGTGCCACCGCGACAGGGGAGGGCAATCAGCCCCAGCATTTT. This gives the protein CATATGEGNQPQHF.

V gene TRBV30 combines with J gene TRBJ1-4; D is unresolved. The CDR3 loop spans 15 amino acids. Trimming shortened V by 5 bases and J by 3 bases, and 16 bases separated the two germline ends. CDR1 GTSNPN and CDR2 SVGIG come from the germline V gene (reference sequence). The CDR3 DNA sequence: TGTGCCTGGGGACCGTTATCGGGGTCTAATGAAAAACTGTTTTTT. Translating it yields CAWGPLSGSNEKLFF.

The chain has TRBV27 and TRBJ2-1; 8 nucleotides align to TRBD2. This CDR3 contains 15 residues. With 2 bases clipped from V and 6 bases from J, the junction kept 6 bases outside the gene matches. Per germline, CDR1 MNHEY and CDR2 SMNVEV (reference sequence). For the CDR3, the DNA is TGTGCCAGCAGTTTAATCGGGGGGGATCTCAATGAGCAGTTCTTC. This encodes CASSLIGGDLNEQFF.

The chain uses TRBV4-1 and TRBJ2-7; tentative D call: TRBD1 (7 bases). This CDR3 has 15 residues. Trimming took off 1 base at V and 5 bases at J, with 15 bases between the two ends. Germline loops: CDR1 MGHRA, CDR2 YSYEKL. The CDR3 coding sequence is TGCGCCAGCAGCCAAGCGAACAGGGGCGGGGACGAGCAGTACTTC. It translates to CASSQANRGGDEQYF.

V gene TRBV19 combines with J gene TRBJ2-2, with D maybe TRBD2 (6 bases). The V and J ends lost 5 bases and 4 bases respectively, with 11 bases between them. The germline V gene encodes CDR1 LNHDA and CDR2 SQIVND (reference sequence). The CDR3 length is 14 residues. This CDR3 reads CASSRGSPTGELFF. DNA of the CDR3: TGTGCCAGTAGTCGGGGGTCCCCCACCGGGGAGCTGTTTTTT.

The chain employs TRBV12-5 and TRBJ1-6; D unresolved. The CDR3 covers 15 residues. V was clipped by 4 bases and J by 1 base, with 8 bases between them. Per the germline V gene, CDR1 is LGHNT and CDR2 is FRNRAP. DNA for the CDR3: TGTGCTAGTGGTTCCGCAGAATCCTATAATTCACCCCTCCACTTT. Protein sequence: CASGSAESYNSPLHF.

The chain joins TRBV2 to TRBJ1-2; a weak D match, TRBD1 (6 bases). Germline V lookup: CDR1 SNHLY, CDR2 FYNNEI. V dropped 5 bases and J dropped 2 bases, with 12 bases sitting between them. The CDR3 runs 14 residues. The CDR3 nucleotides are TGTGCCAGCAGTTGGGCAGGACAGAACTATGGCTACACCTTC. This codes for CASSWAGQNYGYTF. Full variable domain (outside the CDR3, taken from reference TRBV2 and TRBJ1-2): EPEVTQTPSHQVTQMGQEVILRCVPISNHLYFYWYRQILGQKVEFLVSFYNNEISEKSEIFDDQFSVERPDGSNFTLKIRSTKLEDSAMYFCASSWAGQNYGYTFGSGTRLTVV.

This clone was detected once. CDR3 DNA sequence: TGTGCCAGCAGCGTAGACTCCGGGGAGCTGTTTTTT. Translation: CASSVDSGELFF. V gene TRBV9 combines with J gene TRBJ2-2; D is ambiguous. The V gene's germline CDR1 is SGDLS and CDR2 YYNGEE. The V and J ends lost 0 bases and 6 bases respectively, with 3 bases between them. The length of the CDR3 is 12 residues.

This rearrangement joins TRBV29-1 to TRBJ1-5; no clear D. CDR1 is SQVTM, CDR2 ANQGSEA, per germline. Trimming removed 6 bases at V and 1 base at J, with 10 bases between. CDR3 size: 13 residues. The CDR3 DNA sequence: TGCAGCGTGGCAACAGAGAGCAATCAGCCCCAGCATTTT. Protein product: CSVATESNQPQHF. Using reference TRBV29-1 and TRBJ1-5 for the parts outside the CDR3, the full variable domain is SAVISQKPSRDICQRGTSLTIQCQVDSQVTMMFWYRQQPGQSLTLIATANQGSEATYESGFVIDKFPISRPNLTFSTLTVSNMSPEDSSIYLCSVATESNQPQHFGDGTRLSIL.

The rearrangement uses TRBV10-2 and TRBJ2-7; 10 nucleotides agree with TRBD2. Germline lookup yields CDR1 WSHSY and CDR2 SAAADI. The CDR3 extends over 16 amino acids. The J segment lost 2 bases and the V segment lost 5 bases, leaving 9 bases of the junction unmatched. Here the CDR3 DNA reads TGCGCCAGCAGTTTCCCTAGCGGGAGCGGCACCTACGAGCAGTACTTC. Translated, it gives CASSFPSGSGTYEQYF.

J is TRBJ2-7 and V is TRBV7-9; D is possibly TRBD2 (5 bases). The CDR3 runs 12 residues. The ends were cut back, 7 bases at V and 5 bases at J, with 12 bases in the middle. CDR1 SEHNR and CDR2 FQNEAQ come from the germline V gene (reference sequence). CDR3 protein: CASNWETNEQYF. The CDR3 DNA reads TGTGCCAGCAATTGGGAGACCAACGAGCAGTACTTC. The full variable domain, in which reference TRBV7-9 and TRBJ2-7 provide the parts outside the CDR3, is DTGVSQNPRHKITKRGQNVTFRCDPISEHNRLYWYRQTLGQGPEFLTYFQNEAQLEKSRLLSDRFSAERPKGSFSTLEIQRTEQGDSAMYLCASNWETNEQYFGPGTRLTVT.

The chain employs TRBV6-5 and TRBJ2-3, with 8 bases identical to TRBD2. Germline CDR1 MNHEY, CDR2 SVGAGI. V was pared by 4 bases and J by 9 bases, with 6 bases of the junction left unmatched. This CDR3 has 13 residues. The DNA for the CDR3 is TGTGCCAGCAGTTCGAGCGGGGGAAGAACGCAGTATTTT. Encoded protein: CASSSSGGRTQYF.

The gene calls are TRBV29-1 and TRBJ1-1; 8 bases fit TRBD1. The V and J ends lost 6 bases and 5 bases, in that order; junction bases with no gene match: 8. CDR3 length: 13 residues. Germline CDR1 is SQVTM and CDR2 is ANQGSEA. The CDR3 spells CSVSTTGATEAFF. The CDR3 nucleotides read TGCAGCGTGTCGACGACAGGGGCGACTGAAGCTTTCTTT.

A few counts support this clone. The rearrangement joins TRBV7-9 to TRBJ1-1; TRBD1 agrees at 7 bases. Germline values: CDR1 SEHNR, CDR2 FQNEAQ (reference sequence). The CDR3 is made up of 12 amino acids. V lost 5 bases to trimming and J lost 7 bases; unmatched junction nucleotides: 4. CDR3 loop: CASSHDRVEAFF. The DNA of the CDR3 is TGTGCCAGCAGCCACGACAGGGTTGAAGCTTTCTTT.

CDR3: CASRPAGRGRQETQYF. In DNA form, the CDR3 reads TGCGCCAGCCGCCCCGCCGGCCGGGGGAGGCAAGAGACCCAGTACTTC. The chain has TRBV5-1 and TRBJ2-5; tentatively, D is TRBD2 (6 bases). The CDR3 is 16 amino acids. In germline, CDR1 is SGHRS, CDR2 YFSETQ. Trimming stripped 7 bases from V and 2 bases from J, with 21 bases between.

This chain links TRBV6-5 with TRBJ1-1; 7 bases align to TRBD1. Germline V lookup: CDR1 MNHEY, CDR2 SVGAGI. There are 14 residues in the CDR3. V shed 4 bases, J shed 1 base, and the junction held 3 bases outside the gene matches. CDR3 protein: CASSLRGRNTEAFF. For the CDR3, the DNA is TGTGCCAGCAGTTTAAGGGGGCGGAACACTGAAGCTTTCTTT.

The chain has TRBV9 and TRBJ1-3, with TRBD1 identical over 9 bases. Germline V gene data show CDR1 as SGDLS and CDR2 as YYNGEE. CDR3 length: 15 amino acids. Trimming at V came to 2 bases and at J to 2 bases, leaving 2 bases not matched to a gene. The CDR3 is CASSVGQGTGNTIYF. DNA of the CDR3: TGTGCCAGCAGCGTGGGACAGGGAACTGGAAACACCATATATTTT.